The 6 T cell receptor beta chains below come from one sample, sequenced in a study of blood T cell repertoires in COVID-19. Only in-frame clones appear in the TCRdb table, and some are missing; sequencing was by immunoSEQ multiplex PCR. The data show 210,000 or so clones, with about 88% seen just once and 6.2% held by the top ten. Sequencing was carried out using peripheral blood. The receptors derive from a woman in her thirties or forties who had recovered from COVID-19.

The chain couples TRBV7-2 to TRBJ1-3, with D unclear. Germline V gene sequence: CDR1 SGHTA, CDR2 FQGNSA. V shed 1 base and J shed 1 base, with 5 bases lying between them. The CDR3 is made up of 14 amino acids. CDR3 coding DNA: TGTGCCAGCAGCTTAGATAGTTCTGGAAACACCATATATTTT. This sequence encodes CASSLDSSGNTIYF.

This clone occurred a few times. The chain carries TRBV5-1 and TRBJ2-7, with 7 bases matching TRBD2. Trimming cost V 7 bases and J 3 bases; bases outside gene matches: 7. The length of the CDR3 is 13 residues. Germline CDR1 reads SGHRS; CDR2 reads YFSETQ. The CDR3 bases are TGCGCCAGCGCGGGGGACTCCCACTACGAGCAGTACTTC. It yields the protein CASAGDSHYEQYF.

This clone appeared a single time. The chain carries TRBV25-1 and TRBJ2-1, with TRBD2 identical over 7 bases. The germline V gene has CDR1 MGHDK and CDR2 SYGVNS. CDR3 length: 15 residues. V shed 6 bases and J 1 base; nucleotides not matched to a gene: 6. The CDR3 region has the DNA TGTGCCAGCAGAGACCTAGCGGCATCCTACAATGAGCAGTTCTTC. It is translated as CASRDLAASYNEQFF.

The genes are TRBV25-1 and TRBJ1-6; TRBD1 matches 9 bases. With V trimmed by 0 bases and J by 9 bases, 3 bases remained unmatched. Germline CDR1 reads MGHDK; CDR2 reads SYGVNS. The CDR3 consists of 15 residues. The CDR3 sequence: CASSEYRQGGSPLHF. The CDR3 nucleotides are TGTGCCAGCAGTGAATATCGACAGGGGGGTTCACCCCTCCACTTT.

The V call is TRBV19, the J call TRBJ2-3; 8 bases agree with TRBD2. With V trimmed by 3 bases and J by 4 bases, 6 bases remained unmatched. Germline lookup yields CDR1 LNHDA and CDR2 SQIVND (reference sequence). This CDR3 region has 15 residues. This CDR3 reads CASSIAGLAADTQYF. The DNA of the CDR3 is TGTGCCAGTAGTATCGCAGGACTAGCAGCAGATACGCAGTATTTT.

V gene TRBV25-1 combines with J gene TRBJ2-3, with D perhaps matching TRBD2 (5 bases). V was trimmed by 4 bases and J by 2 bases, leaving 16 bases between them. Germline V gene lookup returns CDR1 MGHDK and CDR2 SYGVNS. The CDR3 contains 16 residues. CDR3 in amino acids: CASSGQKLGPTDTQYF. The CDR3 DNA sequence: TGTGCCAGCAGTGGGCAAAAACTAGGGCCCACAGATACGCAGTATTTT.